This T cell receptor (beta chain) was captured by sequencing in a study of control samples from healthy donors and cancer patients. V was trimmed by 2 bases and J by 9 bases, leaving 17 bases between them. The CDR3 is 15 residues long. Per the germline V gene, CDR1 is ENHRY and CDR2 is SYGVKD. This table comes from immunoSEQ multiplex PCR, and its TCRdb copy is limited to in-frame clones, with some not included. The profile covers around 150,000 clones, with approximately 93% appearing a single time and around 9.3% taken by the ten largest. The chain is built from TRBV10-3 and TRBJ1-5; D is uncertain. What was sequenced was blood. This TCR derives from a woman aged 40 to 50 in good health. The CDR3 here is CAISEGNFGIGPQHF. The CDR3 nucleotides read TGTGCCATCAGTGAGGGAAACTTCGGGATTGGGCCCCAGCATTTT.